The entry below gives a single TCR beta chain sequence along with its context. Its antigen is not known. Looked up from germline, CDR1 is SQVTM and CDR2 is ANQGSEA. The CDR3 runs to 13 residues. The V gene lost 5 bases and the J gene lost 1 base, with 9 bases spanning the gap. The PCR used 60 Vbeta and 13 Jbeta primers. Produced via immunoSEQ multiplex PCR; TCRdb's table is partial and in-frame only. The data show around 190,000 clones, 65% to 80% seen once. This specimen comes from a study of cytomegalovirus exposure and HLA in healthy donors. Study-wide findings and caveats: Per published accounts, TCR beta sequences correctly predicted the HLA-A and HLA-B alleles of most subjects.

The sequenced sample consisted of PBMCs. This receptor was obtained from a woman in her thirties in good health and CMV-seropositive. The genes are TRBV29-1 and TRBJ2-1; perhaps TRBD1 as D (5 bases). The CDR3 reads CSVLRQSYNEQFF. The CDR3 coding sequence is TGCAGCGTTCTAAGACAGTCCTACAATGAGCAGTTCTTC.